The clone carrying this T cell receptor beta chain was counted between two and nine times. Antigen: not known. The data stem from a study of cytomegalovirus exposure and HLA in healthy donors. PCR primers comprised 60 Vbeta and 13 Jbeta primers. Data came from immunoSEQ multiplex PCR; TCRdb stores just in-frame clones and leaves some out. The sample has roughly 200,000 clones, 78% seen once. Findings and limits, study-wide: Sequences of the TCR beta chain were said to predict the HLA-A and HLA-B alleles of most subjects accurately. After further analysis at a later stage, 15,000 to 20,000 TCR beta sequences were associated with HLA alleles at 0.05 false discovery rate. The majority of CMV-associated TCR beta chains were reported as apparently HLA-restricted in a later analysis.

This CDR3 comprises 16 residues. CDR1 LNHDA and CDR2 SQIVND come from the germline V gene (reference sequence). V was pared by 7 bases and J by 2 bases, with 10 bases of the junction left unmatched. The specimen sequenced was PBMCs. This clonotype was obtained from a female donor in good health and CMV-seronegative. This chain uses TRBV19 with TRBJ1-5; 8 bases are a match to TRBD1. The CDR3 nucleotides are TGTGCCAGTATTCAAACAGGGGGTATGGGCAATCAGCCCCAGCATTTT. As protein: CASIQTGGMGNQPQHF.